This record covers a single T cell receptor (beta chain). Its target antigen remains unknown. No much larger clone is present one base from it, and per-base qualities are unavailable. The method was the immunoSEQ multiplex PCR assay. For the multiplex PCR, a mixture combining 60 forward primers for TCR Vbeta segments and 13 reverse primers for TCR Jbeta segments was used. The CDR3 region of rearranged TCR beta genes was amplified from genomic DNA by a multiplex PCR assay. The amplified TCR beta libraries were sequenced on the Illumina HiSeq System as 87-base-pair reads. The authors' pipeline ran thus. In a later analysis, roughly 80 million unique TCR beta chains were counted across the roughly 610 repertoires, and roughly 11 million of these chains were shared by at least two donors. Raw reads were error-corrected and collapsed into unique sequences by a nearest-neighbor algorithm in which closely related sequences were merged to remove PCR and sequencing errors. V, D and J gene segments were assigned by aligning CDR3 sequences to IMGT reference sequences. For a sequence to be retained, at least a six-nucleotide match to both a V gene segment and a J gene segment was required. A rearrangement was called productive if the CDR3 had no stop codons and remained in frame with V and J, and every other rearrangement was called non-productive. Following IMGT convention, CDR3 was defined as the stretch from the second conserved V-encoded cysteine to the conserved J-encoded phenylalanine. The earlier analysis of about 570 of the donors excluded any sequence lacking an unambiguous match to a single V gene segment. An earlier analysis of several hundred of the donors called V segments functional above 56.7% productive rearrangements and segregating when the between-donor standard deviation exceeded 5%. A statistical classification framework was built to diagnose cytomegalovirus status from the catalog of TCR beta chain sequences. A later analysis assigned V and J genes by comparing TCR nucleotide sequences with IMGT/GENE-DB human TR gene sequences. In a later analysis, CDR3 sequences and most-parsimonious VDJ recombination scenarios were assigned using the TCRdist pipeline. In a later analysis, each TCR beta chain was defined by its CDR3 amino acid sequence together with its V-gene family, and reads without a unique V-gene family were excluded. A later analysis removed 500 to 600 highly shared, low-generation-probability nucleotide sequences to deal with suspected cross-contamination and a sequencing artifact. In a later analysis, a clonal expansion index for each public chain was calculated from normalized within-repertoire ranks of inferred template counts. Generation probabilities in a later analysis came from a VDJ recombination model fitted to out-of-frame rearrangements, and those results were checked against IGoR. Hypergeometric tests were used in a later analysis to score TCR-TCR, TCR-HLA and TCR-CMV co-occurrence, with a repertoire-size bias correction applied to the TCR pairs. In a later analysis, false discovery rates were estimated by permuting HLA or CMV assignments 20 times. In a later analysis, co-occurring TCRs were grouped with DBSCAN, and TCRdist sequence similarity was added when clustering was performed within HLA-allele-positive subsets. Co-occurrence clustering excluded repertoires with fewer than 30,000 or more than 120,000 public chains, plus five with anomalous nucleotide sharing. The source is immuneACCESS, and TCRdb retained only in-frame sequences with V and J called. Part of the clones is not carried over; for the studies checked, unresolved V genes explain less than half of this, and the remainder is unexplained. D and trimming were read from the DNA, whereas the V and J calls and clone size are those reported in that table. In all, the sample holds around 200,000 clones, and over 70% of those were seen once. The top ten clones comprise 3.8% of the sample.

In total, approximately 610 healthy bone marrow donors made up the cohort. At the time of sampling, every cohort member was nominally healthy, though immune exposures that went unrecorded were likely present. The donor tested CMV seronegative and was one of the 352 seronegative cohort members. Each donor provided a peripheral blood sample, and peripheral blood mononuclear cells were used for TCR beta sequencing. Genomic DNA extraction from the blood cell samples was performed with the Qiagen DNeasy Blood Extraction Kit. These data originate in a study of cytomegalovirus exposure and HLA in healthy donors (dated 2017 in TCRdb). About the study as a whole: An earlier analysis of around 600 of the donors reported 250 to 350 Gb of sequence data and around 110 million unique TCR beta sequences from some 180 million T cells. Of the 350 to 450 genotyped donors, 75% to 85% were placed in the genetic ancestry cluster associated with self-reported Caucasian donors. Donor age, sex, ethnicity and CMV serostatus were collected together with the repertoire data. On average, about 200,000 unique TCR beta nucleotide sequences were sequenced per donor among some 420 genotyped donors of the cohort, with about 19% of those sequences being non-productive. An early release covering roughly 600 HLA-typed donors comprised about 290 gigabases of sequencing data and around 85 million unique TCR sequences. Typing coverage differed by locus: A, B, C, DRB1 and DQB1 were typed in roughly 620-630 donors, DQA1 in about 560, DPA1 in 600 to 610, and DPB1 in approximately 450. A later analysis re-examined previously published TCR beta repertoires from over 500 donors and added high-resolution HLA genotyping to investigate patterns of TCR occurrence. The aim of the study was to test whether cataloging public T cell receptors could identify signatures of past pathogen exposure. The later analysis used no new phenotypic data to find candidate immune exposures, relying instead on TCR beta sequences and their occurrence across donors. All discovery cohort repertoires had been generated using a single sequencing platform. Four or five DR-DQ haplotypes were treated as single units for association and clustering because of strong linkage in the cohort. In a later genetic analysis, genome-wide SNP genotypes for about three fifths of the roughly 670 donors were used, and that subset was treated as a discovery cohort. To predict cytomegalovirus infection status, the study combined high-throughput TCR immunosequencing, statistical association of individual TCRs with disease status, and machine learning. HLA typing covered class I and class II loci at four-digit resolution. A separate validation cohort of 100 to 150 different subjects was used in addition to the 666-subject first cohort. An earlier analysis of fewer than 700 of the donors applied high-throughput TCR beta sequencing to assess whether each TCR beta V gene segment acted as functional or pseudogenic. Using immunosequencing, the study profiled T cell repertoires from 550 to 750 subjects and related those repertoires to cytomegalovirus serostatus.

Taken from cysteine to phenylalanine, the CDR3 has 12 residues. Left in the record is the CDR3 DNA by itself, 36 bases read in frame from the first base. CDR1 SNHLY and CDR2 FYNNEI were looked up in the germline V gene. The V end loses 10 bases and the J end loses 5 bases, and a stretch of 14 bases separates them. What the work shows at the level of the full study, not this receptor alone: An earlier analysis of some 560 of the donors showed that most TCR beta V segments appeared in productive rearrangements either about 87% or about 30% of the time, which broadly matched IMGT annotations. A further reported finding was that TCR beta sequences accurately predicted the HLA-A and HLA-B alleles for most subjects in the first cohort. CMV serostatus was the only immune exposure information available for the cohort. Only TCR beta chains were sequenced in this cohort, and the absence of alpha or paired-chain data limited detectable features. In a later analysis, the rate of TCR association differed among HLA loci, with DRB1 alleles having the most associated TCRs and HLA-C alleles having the fewest. Cytomegalovirus status was reported to be diagnosed by the classifier with high specificity and sensitivity in both the original and validation cohorts. A few of the identified cytomegalovirus-associated TCR beta chains were confirmed in vitro to be specific for cytomegalovirus antigens. Some IMGT-functional V segments, including TRBV6-2 and TRBV6-3, could not be distinguished by the 87-base-pair reads and were therefore excluded. In a later analysis, most CMV-associated TCR beta chains were found to appear HLA-restricted, with HLA associations seemingly driven largely by CMV exposure. Compared with equally common non-associated chains, HLA-associated TCR beta chains in a later analysis were more clonally expanded and had lower generation probabilities. Because counts were too low, seventeen rarely observed V segments, including chromosome 9 orphons, were excluded from the earlier analysis of several hundred of the donors. While some public TCRs were present in many individuals, most TCR sequences turned up only very rarely across donors. An association between a missense DCLRE1C variant and V-gene and J-gene trimming of TCR beta chains was found in a later genetic analysis and replicated in an independent cohort. Linkage disequilibrium might explain the correlated functional status among segregating V segments, but an unknown experimental factor could not be excluded. Several of the top co-occurrence clusters appeared to be linked to parvovirus B19, influenza, CMV and Epstein-Barr virus, according to a later analysis. The sequencing pipeline was judged likely to have produced a cluster of highly shared sequence variants as a technical artifact. A later genetic analysis reported fewer N-insertions in productive TCRs among donors in an Asian-associated ancestry cluster than the 666-donor mean. Strong co-occurrence of HLA alleles, especially DR and DQ, made assigning TCR associations to individual alleles difficult. Sequencing depth was assumed to be roughly uniform across donors in the presence/absence analyses, though that assumption may not hold. A total of around 150 TCR beta chains were listed by the study as associated with cytomegalovirus. HLA typing was unavailable for some donors at each locus, so association tests used only the typed subset. Specific HLA alleles were associated with 15,000 to 20,000 TCR beta sequences at a false discovery rate of 0.05 in a later analysis. It was suggested by the authors that the approach could potentially be generalized to other disease states and immunological phenotypes.

The chain is encoded by TRBV2 joined to TRBJ1-1, with TRBD1 as a weak D call on 6 bases. The specimen was PBMCs. The origin of this receptor is a man aged 50 to 60 in good health and CMV-seronegative. Here is the DNA: TGTGCCATCTTGACAGGAGGTACTGAAGCTTTCTTT. It codes for CAILTGGTEAFF.